This T cell receptor (beta chain) was sequenced during a study of cytomegalovirus exposure and HLA in healthy donors. Study information: There were 75 million to 95 million unique TCRs (from HLA-typed donors) in an early data release.

Germline V gene lookup returns CDR1 MGHDK and CDR2 SYGVNS. This CDR3 is built from 16 residues. Trimming stripped 2 bases from V and 1 base from J, with 12 bases between. The PCR used 60 Vbeta and 13 Jbeta primers. Produced via immunoSEQ multiplex PCR; TCRdb's table is partial and in-frame only. The sample lists more than 150,000 clones, roughly four fifths occurring once. The chain is built from TRBV25-1 and TRBJ2-1; tentative D call: TRBD2 (6 bases). Sequencing input: PBMCs. The TCR was taken from a woman aged 25 to 39 in good health and CMV-seronegative. CDR3 coding DNA: TGTGCCAGCAGTGAACTCGGCGGGAAATCCTACAATGAGCAGTTCTTC. Translating it yields CASSELGGKSYNEQFF. The full variable domain, rest sourced from reference TRBV25-1 and TRBJ2-1, is EADIYQTPRYLVIGTGKKITLECSQTMGHDKMYWYQQDPGMELHLIHYSYGVNSTEKGDLSSESTVSRIRTEHFPLTLESARPSHTSQYLCASSELGGKSYNEQFFGPGTRLTVL.